This T cell receptor beta chain was sequenced for a study of T cell repertoires in cytomegalovirus infection. About the research overall: CMV infection together with matching HLA type was indicated by public TCR beta signatures. Study-wide findings and caveats: The response measured ex vivo was dominated by TCR beta clonotypes (HLA-C-restricted and CMV-specific). Cumulative public TCR beta family frequency identified CMV carriers with the relevant HLA.

TCRdb itself ran the reads through MiXCR, one entry per CDR3 protein. The table includes 900,000 to 950,000 distinct CDR3 sequences, approximately 33% detected once. Worth noting for this clonotype: Its cognate antigen is unknown.

Germline assignment: CDR1 MNHEY and CDR2 SVGEGT. The CDR3 extends over 15 amino acids. The ends lost 0 bases at V and 6 bases at J; junction bases unmatched: 4. The TCR originated in a human donor in good health (CMV status not recorded). Some clones in this sample may be carry-over from other donors' samples. The chain joins TRBV6-2 or TRBV6-3 to TRBJ2-1; 8 bases match TRBD2. Sequencing was performed on cultured CD8+ T cells from PBMCs, taken from culture after CMV antigen stimulation. The CDR3 spells CASSYSRGGSNEQFF. The CDR3 bases are TGTGCCAGCAGTTACTCACGCGGGGGGAGCAATGAGCAGTTCTTC.